This is a list of T cell receptor beta chains from one sample in a study of shared clonotypes between healthy human individuals. TCRdb's copy holds only in-frame clones and misses some; the assay was immunoSEQ multiplex PCR. The repertoire holds over 2,000,000 clones, with around 95% as singletons. The sample comprised naive CD8+ T cells from PBMCs. These receptors all stem from a man aged 18 to 30 in good health. Some clones in this sample may be carry-over from other donors' samples. Both conserved end residues are part of each CDR3. A D gene is named only where the DNA matches it firmly. Clone size appears in some rows only: once, few, many, or a class for an expanded clone.

CASSLSGGAPQHF,TGTGCCAGCAGTTTGAGCGGGGGGGCGCCCCAGCATTTT,TRBJ1-5,TRBV28,.,.
CASSYGTSGSYEQYF,TGTGCCAGCAGCTATGGGACTAGCGGAAGTTACGAGCAGTACTTC,TRBJ2-7,TRBV5-6,TRBD2,.
CASSLDGTNEQFF,TGTGCCAGCAGCTTAGATGGGACGAATGAGCAGTTCTTC,TRBJ2-1,TRBV7-8,.,.
CASHPRGRADTQYF,TGTGCCAGCCATCCGAGGGGTCGGGCAGATACGCAGTATTTT,TRBJ2-3,TRBV27,.,.
CSVPNPIAVNEQFF,TGCAGCGTTCCAAACCCTATTGCTGTCAATGAGCAGTTCTTC,TRBJ2-1,TRBV29-1,.,.
CASSQEPGLGYEQYF,TGTGCCAGCAGCCAAGAGCCCGGACTAGGGTACGAGCAGTACTTC,TRBJ2-7,TRBV5-4,TRBD2,.
CASSAGSSGLYEQYF,TGTGCCAGCAGCGCTGGATCTAGCGGGCTCTACGAGCAGTACTTC,TRBJ2-7,TRBV9,TRBD2,.
CASSHRDRAATGELFF,TGTGCCAGCAGCCACCGGGACAGGGCGGCCACCGGGGAGCTGTTTTTT,TRBJ2-2,TRBV14,TRBD1,once
CASGNIQGAPSTGELFF,TGTGCCAGCGGAAATATACAGGGGGCGCCGAGCACCGGGGAGCTGTTTTTT,TRBJ2-2,TRBV7-9,TRBD1,.
CASNPGTLCYEQYF,TGTGCCAGCAACCCAGGGACCCTCTGCTACGAGCAGTACTTC,TRBJ2-7,TRBV7-3,.,.
CSARDSDEQFF,TGCAGTGCTAGAGATTCAGATGAGCAGTTCTTC,TRBJ2-1,TRBV20-1,.,.
CSVGRTSQITDTQYF,TGCAGCGTTGGGCGGACTAGCCAAATCACAGATACGCAGTATTTT,TRBJ2-3,TRBV29-1,TRBD2,.
CASSLSVGSAYNEQFF,TGCGCCAGCAGCTTGAGCGTCGGGAGCGCCTACAATGAGCAGTTCTTC,TRBJ2-1,TRBV5-1,.,.
CASRQVQETQYF,TGTGCCAGCAGACAGGTCCAAGAGACCCAGTACTTC,TRBJ2-5,TRBV7-9,.,.
CASSLSLGARGPYEQYF,TGTGCCAGCAGTTTATCTCTGGGAGCTCGGGGGCCCTACGAGCAGTACTTC,TRBJ2-7,TRBV27,.,.